This record looks at one T cell receptor (beta chain) sequence and its context. This specimen comes from a study of beta chain features in type 1 diabetes. As for the study in general: Summed over all samples, the examined sorted cells came to 100 million to 130 million.

Germline CDR1 reads SGHRS; CDR2 reads YFSETQ. The CDR3 consists of 14 residues. Trimming cost V 3 bases and J 5 bases, with 14 bases left between them. Sequencing targeted expressed TCRB transcripts, as all isolated RNA had been reverse transcribed. The data were produced by immunoSEQ multiplex PCR, yet TCRdb's version contains in-frame clones alone and is incomplete. The repertoire holds fewer than 550,000 clones, with 9.5% to 12% as singletons. The genes are TRBV5-1 and TRBJ2-5, with a tentative D call TRBD1 (6 bases). The clonotype originates from a woman between 18 and 30 years old in good health. The sample was naive CD4+ T cells from blood. As DNA, the CDR3 is TGCGCCAGCAGCTGGGGGCGACTGCCGGAGACCCAGTACTTC. Its protein is CASSWGRLPETQYF.